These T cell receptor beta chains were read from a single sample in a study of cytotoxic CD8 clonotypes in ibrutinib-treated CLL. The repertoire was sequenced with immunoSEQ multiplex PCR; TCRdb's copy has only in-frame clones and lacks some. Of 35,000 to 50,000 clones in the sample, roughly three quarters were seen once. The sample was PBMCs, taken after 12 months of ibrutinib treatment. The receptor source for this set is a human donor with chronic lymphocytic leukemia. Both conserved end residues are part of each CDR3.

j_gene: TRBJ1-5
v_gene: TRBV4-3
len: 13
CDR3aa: CASSGRGNQPQHF

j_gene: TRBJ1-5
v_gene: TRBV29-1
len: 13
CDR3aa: CSVGQGGNQPQHF

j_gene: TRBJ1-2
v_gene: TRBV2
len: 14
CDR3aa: CASSVEGAGYGYTF

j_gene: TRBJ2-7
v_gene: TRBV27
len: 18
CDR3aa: CASSPPGAFSGRAYEQYF

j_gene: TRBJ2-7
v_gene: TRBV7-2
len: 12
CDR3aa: CASSSRVGEQYF

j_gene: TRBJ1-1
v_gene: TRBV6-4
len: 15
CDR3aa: CASSASRDTATEAFF

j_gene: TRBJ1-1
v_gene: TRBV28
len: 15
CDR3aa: CASSTKTGRITEAFF

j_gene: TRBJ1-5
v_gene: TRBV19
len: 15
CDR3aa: CASSLDRGVDQPQHF

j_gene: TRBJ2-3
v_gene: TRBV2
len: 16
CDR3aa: CASSVSEPRRADTQYF

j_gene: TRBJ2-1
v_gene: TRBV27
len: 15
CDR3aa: CASSTGTSGYNEQFF

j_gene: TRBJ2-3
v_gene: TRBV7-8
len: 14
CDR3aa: CASSLYGYTDTQYF

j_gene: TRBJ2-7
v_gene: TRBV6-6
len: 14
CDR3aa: CASRDTLSSYEQYF

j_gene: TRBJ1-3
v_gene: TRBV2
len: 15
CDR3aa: CASSALGQSGNTIYF

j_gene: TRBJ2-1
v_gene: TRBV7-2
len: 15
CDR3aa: CASSRRQGTYNEQFF

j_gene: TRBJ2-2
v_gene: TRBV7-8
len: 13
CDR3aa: CASSSTRTGELFF

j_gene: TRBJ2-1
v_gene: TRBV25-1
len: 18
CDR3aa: CASSDPSSGRPHYNEQFF

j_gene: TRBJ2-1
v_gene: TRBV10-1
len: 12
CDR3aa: CASSGWERDPFF

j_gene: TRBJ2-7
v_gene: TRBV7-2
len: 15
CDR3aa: CASSFTPSGAYEQYF

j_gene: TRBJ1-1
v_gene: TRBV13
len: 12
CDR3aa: CASSRVNTEAFF

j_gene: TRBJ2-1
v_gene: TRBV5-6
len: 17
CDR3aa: CASSPDSGRRRSNEQFF

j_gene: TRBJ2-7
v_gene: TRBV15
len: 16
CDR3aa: CATSRGGQGTSYEQYF

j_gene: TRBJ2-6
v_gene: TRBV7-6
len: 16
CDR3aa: CASSLAWGSGANVLTF

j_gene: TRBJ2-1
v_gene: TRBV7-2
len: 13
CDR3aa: CASSLPDRENQFF

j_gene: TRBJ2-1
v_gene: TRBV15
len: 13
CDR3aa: CATSRPNRNEQFF

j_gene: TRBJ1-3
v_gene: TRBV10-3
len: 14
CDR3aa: CALRHEDSGNTIYF

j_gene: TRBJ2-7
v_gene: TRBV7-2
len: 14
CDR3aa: CASSPGQGAYEQYF

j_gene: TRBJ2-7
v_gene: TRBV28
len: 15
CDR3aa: CASSFLAGRIYEQYF

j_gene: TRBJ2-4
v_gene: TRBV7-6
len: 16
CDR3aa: CASSRGTVLAKNIQYF

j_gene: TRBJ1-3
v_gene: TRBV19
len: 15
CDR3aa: CASTPVGGSGNTIYF

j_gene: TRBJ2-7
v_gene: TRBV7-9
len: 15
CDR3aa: CASSLTISSSYEQYF

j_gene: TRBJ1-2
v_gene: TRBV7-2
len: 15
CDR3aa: CASSRDRGINYGYTF

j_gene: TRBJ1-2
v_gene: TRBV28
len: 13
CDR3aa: CASTGDTNYGYTF

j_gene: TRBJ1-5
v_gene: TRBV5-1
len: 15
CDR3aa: CASSAEGQSNQPQHF